The sequence of this T cell receptor (beta chain) was determined in a study of cytomegalovirus exposure and HLA in healthy donors. Germline V gene sequence: CDR1 SGHNT, CDR2 YYREEE (reference sequence). The CDR3 runs 15 residues. V was cut by 2 bases and J by 5 bases, with 16 bases left in between. Findings and limits, study-wide: The study labeled under 200 TCR beta chains cytomegalovirus-associated.

As concerns this clone: Its cognate antigen is unknown.

Here immunoSEQ multiplex PCR was the method, and the copy in TCRdb shows in-frame clones only, minus some. The table includes 150,000 to 200,000 clones, roughly 83% detected once. This rearrangement joins TRBV5-4 to TRBJ2-5, with D perhaps matching TRBD2 (6 bases). This TCR came from a woman aged 18-35 years in good health and CMV-seronegative. The specimen sequenced was PBMCs. The CDR3 region is CASSLTGLERETQYF. The DNA for the CDR3 is TGTGCCAGCAGCTTAACGGGACTTGAGAGGGAGACCCAGTACTTC.